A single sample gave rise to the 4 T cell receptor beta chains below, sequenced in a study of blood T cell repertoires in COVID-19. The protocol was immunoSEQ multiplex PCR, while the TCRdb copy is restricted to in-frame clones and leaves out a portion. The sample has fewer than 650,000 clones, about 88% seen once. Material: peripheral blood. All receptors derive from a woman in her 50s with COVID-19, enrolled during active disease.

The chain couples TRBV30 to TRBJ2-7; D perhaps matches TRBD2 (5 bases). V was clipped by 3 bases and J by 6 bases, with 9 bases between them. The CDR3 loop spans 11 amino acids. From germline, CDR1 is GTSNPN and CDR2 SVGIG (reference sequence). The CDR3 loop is CAWRVTSEQYF. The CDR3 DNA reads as TGTGCCTGGAGGGTCACTAGCGAGCAGTACTTC.

The CDR3 is CASSPRDRSNEKLFF. The CDR3 DNA reads as TGTGCCAGCTCACCCCGGGACAGAAGTAATGAAAAACTGTTTTTT. The J gene is TRBJ1-4, the V gene TRBV18; 7 bases line up with TRBD1. Germline V gene lookup returns CDR1 KGHSH and CDR2 LQKENI. V lost 3 bases and J lost 4; bases outside the gene matches: 5. This CDR3 has 15 residues.

CDR3 sequence reads: CSVDPTRGEDHTEAFF. In DNA form, the CDR3 reads TGCAGCGTTGACCCTACCCGGGGAGAGGATCACACTGAAGCTTTCTTT. The chain is built from TRBV29-1 and TRBJ1-1; D is unresolved. The CDR3 has 16 amino acids. Trimming cost V 3 bases and J 3 bases, with 20 bases left between them. Germline CDR1 and CDR2: SQVTM and ANQGSEA.

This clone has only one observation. The CDR3 DNA reads TGTGCCAGCAGCTTATCAATCAGGGGTCCGACCTACGAGCAGTACTTC. It specifies CASSLSIRGPTYEQYF. The chain employs TRBV7-2 and TRBJ2-7; D perhaps matches TRBD1 (6 bases). The germline gives CDR1 SGHTA, CDR2 FQGNSA. CDR3 size: 16 residues. V was clipped by 2 bases and J by 2 bases, with 16 bases between them.